Sequencing of this TCR beta chain was carried out in a study of regulatory T cells in long-lasting Graves disease. Study background: Patients met the persistent Graves' disease definition after over 5 years of antithyroid drugs with positive TSH receptor antibodies.

Concerning this clonotype: Its antigen remains unidentified.

The CDR3 loop spans 13 amino acids. Germline-derived CDR1 and CDR2 are SGHRS and YFSETQ. With 5 bases removed from V and 5 bases from J, the gap between germline ends came to 14 bases. Study findings and constraints: TCR diversity was lower in persistent Graves' patients than in newly diagnosed ones. Persistent disease was characterized by preferential usage of TRBV28, TRBJ1-2 and TRBJ2-5.

Time point: persistent/refractory GD, antithyroid drugs over 5 years with positive TRAb. Researchers made the TCR library from RNA that was extracted from PBMCs. Assembly of TCR beta libraries relied on iRepertoire HTBI primers together with Arm-PCR of CDR3 regions. Per the original data handling: Segment identification across samples yielded 55 to 65 TRBV and around 13 TRBJ segments. In TCRdb, the multiplex PCR reads were re-called with MiXCR into one record per CDR3 protein. TCRdb assigned the V and J calls; the authors' analysis was not used. This sample has 500,000 to 700,000 distinct CDR3 sequences, with approximately 31% found just once.

This TCR was sampled from a female donor with Graves disease. V usage is TRBV5-1 and J usage is TRBJ2-7; the D gene could be TRBD1 or TRBD2 (5 bases each). Source: peripheral blood mononuclear cells (PBMCs), taken when the disease was refractory, from a patient treated with antithyroid drugs. CDR3 protein: CASRRDHANEQYF. The DNA of the CDR3 is TGCGCCAGCAGGAGGGACCACGCCAACGAGCAGTACTTC.